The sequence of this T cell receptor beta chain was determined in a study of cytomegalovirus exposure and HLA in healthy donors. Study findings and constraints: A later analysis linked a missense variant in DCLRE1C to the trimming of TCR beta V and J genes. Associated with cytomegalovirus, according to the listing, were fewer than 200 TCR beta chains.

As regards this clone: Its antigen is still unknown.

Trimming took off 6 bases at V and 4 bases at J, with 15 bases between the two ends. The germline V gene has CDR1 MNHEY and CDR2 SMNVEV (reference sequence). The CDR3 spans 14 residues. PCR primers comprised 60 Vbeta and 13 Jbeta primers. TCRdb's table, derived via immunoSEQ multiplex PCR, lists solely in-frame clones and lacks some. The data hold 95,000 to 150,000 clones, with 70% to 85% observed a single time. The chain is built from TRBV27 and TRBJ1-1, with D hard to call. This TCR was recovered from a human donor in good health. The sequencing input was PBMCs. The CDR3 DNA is TGTGCCAGCAGGGCTACTACCCTGGGCACTGAAGCTTTCTTT. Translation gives CASRATTLGTEAFF.